The 14 T cell receptor beta chains reported below all come from one sample, sequenced in a study of T cells in Graves' hyperthyroidism and ophthalmopathy. RNA transcripts served as the template for amplifying TCR beta CDR3 regions. An initial round of RT-PCR targeting the TCR CDR3 relied on the HTBI primer set. TCRdb called the multiplex PCR reads again in MiXCR, with one record for every CDR3 protein. Of 500,000 to 750,000 distinct CDR3 sequences listed, about half are singletons. The sample comprised peripheral blood or thyroid tissue (not recorded which). These receptors all stem from a woman aged 18-35 years with Graves' hyperthyroidism.

The chain carries TRBV2 and TRBJ2-6, with D perhaps TRBD2 (6 bases). There are 12 residues in the CDR3. V was cut by 3 bases and J by 9 bases, with 6 bases left in between. Germline-derived CDR1 and CDR2 are SNHLY and FYNNEI. CDR3 nucleotides: TGTGCCAGCAGTGAGGAGGGCAACGTCCTGACTTTC. It encodes CASSEEGNVLTF.

To note about this clonotype: A read error may explain this, as a much larger clone is one base away. The CDR3 coding sequence is TGCGCCAACAGTCTCGACGGAATTGCGAACACCGGGGAGCTGTTTTTT. Translated: CANSLDGIANTGELFF. The genes are TRBV5-1 and TRBJ2-2; D not resolved. The germline gives CDR1 SGHRS, CDR2 YFSETQ. Trimming removed 9 bases at V and 0 bases at J, with 18 bases between. The CDR3 sequence is 16 residues long.

This clonotype was seen at least ten times. The DNA of the CDR3 is TGTGCCAGCAGCTCGGAGGGGGGGTCTGAAGCTTTCTTT. Protein: CASSSEGGSEAFF. J is TRBJ1-1 and V is TRBV5-6; tentatively, D is TRBD1 (6 bases). There are 13 residues in the CDR3. CDR1 SGHDT and CDR2 YYEEEE come from the germline V gene. Trimming took off 3 bases at V and 6 bases at J, with 12 bases between the two ends.

This clonotype was detected many times. J is TRBJ1-1 and V is TRBV7-9; no reliable D call. CDR3 length: 14 amino acids. Per the germline V gene, CDR1 is SEHNR and CDR2 is FQNEAQ (reference sequence). V was shortened by 5 bases and J by 1 base, with 11 bases between the two germline ends. CDR3 nucleotide sequence: TGTGCCAGCAGCCGAAGTGTGAGGAACACTGAAGCTTTCTTT. It yields the protein CASSRSVRNTEAFF.

The DNA for the CDR3 is TGTGCCACCAGCAGTGCCGTCTGGGATAATTCACCCCTCCACTTT. Translating it yields CATSSAVWDNSPLHF. The J gene is TRBJ1-6, the V gene TRBV15, with unresolved D. CDR1 is LNHNV, CDR2 YYDKDF, per germline (reference sequence). The CDR3 sequence is 15 residues long. V shed 3 bases and J shed 5 bases, with 11 bases lying between them.

The chain links TRBV29-1 to TRBJ1-4, with D possibly matching TRBD1 (6 bases). V lost 7 bases and J 8 bases, leaving 11 bases between the germline ends. The length of the CDR3 is 11 residues. The germline V gene has CDR1 SQVTM and CDR2 ANQGSEA. In DNA, the CDR3 is TGCAGCGCCACAGGGAAGGAAAAACTGTTTTTT. It codes for CSATGKEKLFF.

V gene TRBV15 combines with J gene TRBJ1-1, with no clear D. The CDR3 contains 15 residues. Between the trimmed V and J ends, which lost 5 bases and 0 bases, there was a span of 13 bases. Germline V gene sequence: CDR1 LNHNV, CDR2 YYDKDF (reference sequence). The CDR3 nucleotides read TGTGCCACCAGCCAAGATTATGCGATGAACACTGAAGCTTTCTTT. Amino acid sequence: CATSQDYAMNTEAFF.

J is TRBJ1-2 and V is TRBV7-9; tentatively, D is TRBD1 (6 bases). This CDR3 region has 18 residues. Germline V gene sequence: CDR1 SEHNR, CDR2 FQNEAQ (reference sequence). Trimming took off 2 bases at V and 6 bases at J, with 25 bases between the two ends. The CDR3 DNA is TGTGCCAGCAGCTTACCAGGGGCAGGCACAGGTGTCCCGAATGGCTACACCTTC. Amino acid sequence: CASSLPGAGTGVPNGYTF. Looking up the rest from reference TRBV7-9 and TRBJ1-2 gives the full variable domain: DTGVSQNPRHKITKRGQNVTFRCDPISEHNRLYWYRQTLGQGPEFLTYFQNEAQLEKSRLLSDRFSAERPKGSFSTLEIQRTEQGDSAMYLCASSLPGAGTGVPNGYTFGSGTRLTVV.

This chain joins TRBV12-3 or TRBV12-4 and TRBJ2-2; the D gene is possibly TRBD1 (6 bases). V was clipped by 5 bases and J by 5 bases, with 12 bases between them. CDR3 length: 14 amino acids. Written as DNA, the CDR3 is TGTGCCAGCAGTCAGGGGATTGGGACCGGGGAGCTGTTTTTT. Translating gives CASSQGIGTGELFF.

The chain is built from TRBV29-1 and TRBJ1-2; TRBD1 agrees at 8 bases. The CDR3 spans 11 residues. Germline V gene lookup returns CDR1 SQVTM and CDR2 ANQGSEA. Trimming removed 7 bases from V and 8 bases from J; junction bases left unmatched: 6. The CDR3 coding sequence is TGCAGCGGTGGACAGGGTCTCGGCTACACCTTC. Translating gives CSGGQGLGYTF.

The sample holds a few counts of this clonotype. A much larger clone differs by one base, so this may be a read error. This chain joins TRBV3-1 and TRBJ1-1; unclear D gene. The V gene lost 3 bases and the J gene lost 0 bases, with 5 bases spanning the gap. This CDR3 is 13 amino acids long. CDR1 LGHDT and CDR2 YNNKEL come from the germline V gene (reference sequence). CDR3 sequence reads: CASSHDLNTEAFF. The CDR3 region has the DNA TGTGCCAGCAGCCATGACCTGAACACTGAAGCTTTCTTT.

This clonotype has only a few counts. The rearrangement links TRBV27 to TRBJ1-4; 7 bases fit TRBD1. With V trimmed by 1 base and J by 7 bases, 3 bases remained unmatched. This CDR3 has 14 residues. Per the germline V gene, CDR1 is MNHEY and CDR2 is SMNVEV (reference sequence). For the CDR3, the DNA is TGTGCCAGCAGTTTATGGCAGGGGGGTGAAAAACTGTTTTTT. Residues: CASSLWQGGEKLFF.

This clonotype was counted many times. The J gene is TRBJ2-7, the V gene TRBV12-3 or TRBV12-4; D remains ambiguous. V gave up 1 base and J gave up 6 bases, with 7 bases separating them. The CDR3 loop spans 12 amino acids. The CDR3 DNA follows: TGTGCCAGCAGTTTAGTCGGCCCCGAGCAGTACTTC. Residues: CASSLVGPEQYF.

The J gene is TRBJ2-7, the V gene TRBV6-5, with TRBD2 as a possible D gene (6 bases). The germline V gene has CDR1 MNHEY and CDR2 SVGAGI. The CDR3 consists of 14 residues. V lost 0 bases, J lost 5 bases, and 11 bases lay in between. CDR3 sequence reads: CASSYSTGSDEQYF. The CDR3 nucleotides are TGTGCCAGCAGTTACTCGACCGGGAGCGACGAGCAGTACTTC.